These 19 T cell receptor beta chains share one sample of origin, sequenced in a study of human T cells and chemical hapten exposure. Each CDR3 protein gets one entry after TCRdb re-called the RACE reads with MiXCR. The repertoire has fewer than 100,000 distinct CDR3 sequences, approximately 8.6% of them found once; the top ten carry about 1.7%. Time point here: healthy volunteer bleed at 6 weeks. The study extracted total RNA from unfractionated whole blood. The material sequenced was whole blood. The receptors shown here come from a female donor in good health. Some clones in this sample may be carry-over from other donors' samples.

This clonotype has just a few counts. The chain links TRBV13 to TRBJ1-5; D is unresolved. This CDR3 region has 15 residues. Germline CDR1 reads PRHDT; CDR2 reads FYEKMQ (reference sequence). V lost 4 bases and J 1 base, leaving 11 bases between the germline ends. CDR3 protein: CASSSGPWSNQPQHF. For the CDR3, the DNA is TGTGCCAGCAGCTCCGGGCCCTGGAGCAATCAGCCCCAGCATTTT.

This clonotype was detected ten times or more. The chain employs TRBV20-1 and TRBJ2-3; 11 nucleotides align to TRBD2. There are 18 residues in the CDR3. Unmatched junction bases numbered 12, after V lost 0 bases and J lost 4 bases. The V gene's germline CDR1 is DFQATT and CDR2 SNEGSKA (reference sequence). The CDR3 region is CSARDIYWLAGGSDTQYF. The CDR3 DNA sequence: TGCAGTGCTAGAGATATTTATTGGCTAGCGGGGGGTTCAGATACGCAGTATTTT.

This clonotype was observed at least ten times. The chain couples TRBV20-1 to TRBJ1-1, with D possibly TRBD1 on 6 matching bases. Deletions cut 1 base from V and 1 base from J, with 13 bases between. CDR3 size: 15 residues. CDR1 is DFQATT, CDR2 SNEGSKA, per germline (reference sequence). CDR3 loop: CSARVTQGRNTEAFF. The CDR3 coding sequence is TGCAGTGCTAGAGTCACTCAGGGGAGGAACACTGAAGCTTTCTTT.

Turning to this clonotype: A read error may be the cause here, since a much bigger clone is one base away. The J gene is TRBJ1-2, the V gene TRBV25-1, with unresolved D. CDR1 and CDR2 from the germline V gene are MGHDK and SYGVNS. This CDR3 comprises 14 residues. The V and J ends lost 1 base and 4 bases respectively, with 10 bases between them. In nucleotides, the CDR3 is TGTGCCAGCAGTGAATGCCCGGAGGCCTATGGCTACACCTTC. Its protein is CASSECPEAYGYTF.

The sample holds many counts of this clonotype. The chain recombines TRBV18 with TRBJ1-5; D uncertain. This CDR3 comprises 13 residues. Trimming shortened V by 3 bases and J by 5 bases, and 8 bases separated the two germline ends. Germline CDR1 KGHSH, CDR2 LQKENI. CDR3: CASSPDLYQPQHF. For the CDR3, the DNA is TGTGCCAGCTCACCCGACCTCTATCAGCCCCAGCATTTT.

This clonotype came up many times. The chain has TRBV15 and TRBJ1-2; possibly TRBD1 for D (6 bases). CDR1 and CDR2 (germline): LNHNV, YYDKDF (reference sequence). Trimming cost V 7 bases and J 4 bases, with 13 bases left between them. The CDR3 is made up of 13 amino acids. The CDR3 region has the DNA TGTGCCACCACTCCGGGACATCGCTATGGCTACACCTTC. Translated: CATTPGHRYGYTF.

This rearrangement joins TRBV21-1 to TRBJ2-7; the table's D call TRBD2 went unverified against the DNA. TRBV21-1 is flagged as a pseudogene. CDR3 length equals 14 residues. The chain's CDR3 is CASSKQGRSGEQYF. CDR3 in DNA: TGTGCCAGCAGCAAACAGGGTAGGAGCGGGGAGCAGTACTTC.

This clonotype showed up many times. This sequence joins TRBV3-1 and TRBJ1-1; D remains ambiguous. The germline V and J ends were trimmed by 4 bases and 2 bases, with 14 bases remaining between them. Germline V gene sequence: CDR1 LGHDT, CDR2 YNNKEL (reference sequence). The CDR3 is 15 residues long. CDR3: CASSLSGGPNTEAFF. CDR3 nucleotides: TGTGCCAGCAGCCTATCCGGAGGCCCTAACACTGAAGCTTTCTTT.

Many counts were recorded for this clonotype. This chain links TRBV20-1 with TRBJ1-2; D not certain. CDR3 size: 12 residues. Trimming stripped 3 bases from V and 4 bases from J, with 9 bases between. From germline, CDR1 is DFQATT and CDR2 SNEGSKA (reference sequence). The CDR3 DNA sequence: TGCAGTGCTAGCGGGGTTGCCTATGGCTACACCTTC. It specifies CSASGVAYGYTF.

The rearrangement links TRBV9 to TRBJ2-5; 8 nucleotides match TRBD1. This CDR3 region has 14 residues. Germline CDR1 SGDLS, CDR2 YYNGEE. After removal of 0 bases from V and 7 bases from J, the junction contained 5 bases not matched to a gene. The chain's CDR3 is CASSVESTGVTQYF. In nucleotides, the CDR3 is TGTGCCAGCAGCGTAGAGTCGACAGGGGTGACCCAGTACTTC.

The table lists this clonotype with many counts. V and J are TRBV7-9 and TRBJ1-1; TRBD1 might be the D (5 bases). Germline V gene lookup returns CDR1 SEHNR and CDR2 FQNEAQ (reference sequence). This CDR3 spans 13 amino acids. Trimming shortened V by 1 base and J by 4 bases, and 7 bases separated the two germline ends. In DNA form, the CDR3 reads TGTGCCAGCAGCTTAGGCAGGGTCACTGAAGCTTTCTTT. Translating it yields CASSLGRVTEAFF.

J is TRBJ2-1 and V is TRBV27; 9 bases match TRBD2. Per the germline V gene, CDR1 is MNHEY and CDR2 is SMNVEV (reference sequence). Trimming at V came to 7 bases and at J to 9 bases, leaving 13 bases not matched to a gene. The CDR3 loop spans 15 amino acids. Here the CDR3 reads CASTRLGREGGEQFF. CDR3 in DNA: TGTGCCAGCACCCGACTGGGGCGGGAGGGTGGTGAGCAGTTCTTC.

CDR3 DNA: TGTGCCAGCAGTTCGCAAGGCAGAGGCAATCAGCCCCAGCATTTT. As protein: CASSSQGRGNQPQHF. The V gene is TRBV27, the J gene TRBJ1-5, with no clear D. The CDR3 length is 15 residues. Trimming took off 4 bases at V and 2 bases at J, with 12 bases between the two ends. Germline CDR1 reads MNHEY; CDR2 reads SMNVEV (reference sequence).

This clonotype was detected only a few times. This rearrangement joins TRBV6-5 to TRBJ1-2; 8 bases match TRBD1. V lost 2 bases, J lost 7 bases, and 6 bases stayed unmatched. Germline lookup yields CDR1 MNHEY and CDR2 SVGAGI. The CDR3 is made up of 14 amino acids. CDR3 in DNA: TGTGCCAGCAGTTACGACAGGGGATTAGGTGGCTACACCTTC. Translating gives CASSYDRGLGGYTF.

This clonotype was picked up many times. The rearrangement joins TRBV4-3 to TRBJ2-2; 12 bases map to TRBD2. The CDR3 totals 17 residues. The ends lost 2 bases at V and 7 bases at J; junction bases unmatched: 8. Germline CDR1 LGHNA, CDR2 YSLEER. The CDR3 DNA reads TGCGCCAGCAGCCAAAACTACCTAGCGGGGGGGGTCGGGGAGCTGTTTTTT. This encodes CASSQNYLAGGVGELFF.

This clonotype was counted many times. The chain has TRBV27 and TRBJ1-4; 10 bases line up with TRBD1. From germline, CDR1 is MNHEY and CDR2 SMNVEV (reference sequence). V lost 4 bases to trimming and J lost 10 bases; unmatched junction nucleotides: 6. The CDR3 sequence is 14 residues long. CDR3 bases: TGTGCCAGCAGTTCGGACAGGGGGAGCGGAAAACTGTTTTTT. Translated, it gives CASSSDRGSGKLFF.

Ten or more counts support this clonotype. This sequence joins TRBV6-5 and TRBJ1-1, with unresolved D. CDR1 is MNHEY, CDR2 SVGAGI, per germline. There are 13 residues in the CDR3. V was clipped by 5 bases and J by 0 bases, with 7 bases between them. CDR3: CASSKLLNTEAFF. The DNA of the CDR3 is TGTGCCAGCAGTAAGCTGTTGAACACTGAAGCTTTCTTT.

The chain recombines TRBV20-1 with TRBJ2-1; tentatively, D is TRBD1 (6 bases). V shed 4 bases and J shed 5 bases, with 15 bases lying between them. This CDR3 has 14 amino acids. CDR1 DFQATT and CDR2 SNEGSKA come from the germline V gene (reference sequence). CDR3 loop: CSAKRPGQDNEQFF. DNA for the CDR3: TGCAGTGCTAAACGACCGGGACAAGACAATGAGCAGTTCTTC.

The rearrangement uses TRBV7-2 and TRBJ2-7; TRBD2 might be the D (6 bases). Germline V gives CDR1 SGHTA, CDR2 FQGNSA. The CDR3 totals 13 residues. Trimming stripped 5 bases from V and 7 bases from J, with 15 bases between. CDR3 region: CASSTDYAWEQYF. The CDR3 region has the DNA TGTGCCAGCAGCACGGACTACGCTTGGGAGCAGTACTTC.